The rows below give T cell receptor beta chains drawn from one sample of a study of blood T cell repertoires in COVID-19. Only in-frame clones appear in the TCRdb table, and some are missing; sequencing was by immunoSEQ multiplex PCR. The data contain 120,000 to 150,000 clones, roughly 85% of them singletons. Sequencing was carried out using peripheral blood. Source of these receptors: a human donor with acute or convalescent COVID-19. The donor label of this sample is uncertain. Both conserved end residues are part of each CDR3. D genes are given only for firm matches. Not every row has a clone size; where given, it reads once, few, many or a size class.

V gene	clone size	J gene	D gene	CDR3 protein	CDR3 DNA
TRBV7-2	few	TRBJ1-6	TRBD1	CASSLGWTGGSSPLHF	TGTGCCAGCAGCTTAGGCTGGACAGGGGGCAGTTCACCCCTCCACTTT
TRBV12-3/TRBV12-4	few	TRBJ1-1	-	CASSSGFSEAFF	TGTGCCAGCAGTTCAGGGTTTTCTGAAGCTTTCTTT
TRBV5-1	-	TRBJ2-3	-	CASSLGNVGQLSTDTQYF	TGCGCCAGCAGCTTGGGCAACGTGGGGCAACTAAGCACAGATACGCAGTATTTT
TRBV27	-	TRBJ1-5	TRBD1	CASSPGTGWDNQPQHF	TGTGCCAGCAGCCCCGGGACAGGGTGGGACAATCAGCCCCAGCATTTT
TRBV15	-	TRBJ2-1	-	CATSLDTRSYNEQFF	TGTGCCACCAGCCTGGACACCCGCTCCTACAATGAGCAGTTCTTC
TRBV20-1	-	TRBJ1-1	TRBD1	CSASVDGGGEAFF	TGCAGTGCTAGTGTGGATGGAGGGGGCGAAGCTTTCTTT
TRBV27	-	TRBJ2-6	-	CASRAGPSGANVLTF	TGTGCCAGCAGGGCAGGCCCCTCTGGGGCCAACGTCCTGACTTTC
TRBV5-1	-	TRBJ2-1	-	CASSLDSSFSFNEQFF	TGCGCCAGCAGCTTAGACTCCTCGTTTTCTTTTAATGAGCAGTTCTTC
TRBV3-1/TRBV3-2	-	TRBJ1-5	-	CASSQDRGGPQHF	TGTGCCAGCAGCCAAGATCGGGGGGGGCCCCAGCATTTT
TRBV2	-	TRBJ2-7	TRBD1	CASSEGARLYEQYF	TGTGCCAGCAGCGAGGGGGCGAGGCTCTACGAGCAGTACTTC
TRBV15	-	TRBJ1-1	TRBD1	CATSRPGQGYTEAFF	TGTGCCACCAGTAGACCGGGACAGGGTTACACTGAAGCTTTCTTT
TRBV7-8	-	TRBJ1-5	-	CASTLGGAGDISPQHF	TGTGCCAGCACCCTCGGGGGGGCAGGTGATATCTCGCCCCAGCATTTT
TRBV18	few	TRBJ1-5	-	CASSPQGGDQPQHF	TGTGCCAGCTCACCACAGGGAGGCGATCAGCCCCAGCATTTT
TRBV11-3	-	TRBJ1-1	-	CASSLRFGDEAFF	TGTGCCAGCAGCTTACGGTTCGGGGATGAAGCTTTCTTT
TRBV9	-	TRBJ1-2	TRBD1	CASSVASGTGRVYTF	TGTGCCAGCAGCGTAGCTTCTGGGACAGGGAGAGTGTACACCTTC
TRBV21-1	-	TRBJ2-1	-	CASSKAKASGGASCDEQFF	TGTGCCAGCAGCAAAGCAAAGGCTAGCGGGGGGGCCAGCTGCGATGAGCAGTTCTTC
TRBV3-1/TRBV3-2	-	TRBJ2-3	TRBD2	CASSLAERTDTQYF	TGTGCCAGCAGTCTAGCGGAGCGCACAGATACGCAGTATTTT
TRBV29-1	-	TRBJ2-7	TRBD1	CSVGDLTGDHGQYF	TGCAGCGTTGGCGATCTAACAGGGGACCATGGGCAGTACTTC
TRBV5-6	-	TRBJ2-5	TRBD1	CASSVQGAEETQYF	TGTGCCAGCAGCGTACAGGGGGCCGAAGAGACCCAGTACTTC
TRBV6-5	-	TRBJ2-7	TRBD2	CASRILAGGHYEQYF	TGTGCCAGCAGGATTTTAGCGGGGGGGCACTACGAGCAGTACTTC
TRBV5-5	once	TRBJ2-5	-	CASSLGRLYEETQYF	TGTGCCAGCAGCTTGGGTCGGTTGTACGAAGAGACCCAGTACTTC
TRBV6-2/TRBV6-3	-	TRBJ1-6	-	CASSYRGVSNSPLHF	TGTGCCAGCAGTTATCGGGGGGTGAGTAATTCACCCCTCCACTTT
TRBV7-2	-	TRBJ2-5	TRBD2	CASSSLGGLAGGETQYF	TGTGCCAGCAGCTCCCTCGGCGGGCTAGCGGGAGGTGAGACCCAGTACTTC
TRBV27	-	TRBJ1-1	TRBD1	CASTTTGGNTEAFF	TGTGCCAGCACTACGACAGGGGGCAACACTGAAGCTTTCTTT
TRBV4-2	-	TRBJ2-5	TRBD2	CASSHTRSGGARETQYF	TGTGCCAGCAGCCACACCCGTAGCGGGGGGGCCAGAGAGACCCAGTACTTC